The present TCR beta chain was sequenced within a study of T cell changes during pregnancy in multiple sclerosis. The CDR3 runs to 14 residues. Per the germline V gene, CDR1 is MDHEN and CDR2 is SYDVKM. Trimming took off 6 bases at V and 7 bases at J, with 18 bases between the two ends. Using immunoSEQ multiplex PCR, the repertoire was profiled, and TCRdb retains in-frame clones only, with some absent. In the table there are tens of thousands of clones, 90% to 95% of which are singletons. Source: peripheral blood, taken in the third trimester of pregnancy. The chain has TRBV28 and TRBJ2-5, with D perhaps TRBD2 (6 bases). The origin of this receptor is a female donor with multiple sclerosis, enrolled in a pregnancy study. The CDR3 nucleotides read TGTGCCAGCAGGGAAAAAAAGCGGGCGGGGACCCAGTACTTC. Amino acid sequence: CASREKKRAGTQYF.